The entry below describes one TCR beta chain. Its antigen remains unknown. This CDR3 comprises 15 residues. Trimming took 0 bases from V and 5 from J, leaving 12 bases between them. Germline assignment: CDR1 SGHRS and CDR2 YFSETQ. The record originates from a study of OX40 agonist ivuxolimab in advanced cancers. Study summary: The eligibility criteria allowed prior anti-PD-1, anti-PD-L1 or anti-CTLA-4 therapy, and approximately 42% had some. Partial responses were recorded for three patients, including one with hepatocellular carcinoma and two with cutaneous melanoma.

Whole-study findings and limits: There was clonal expansion of CD4+ and CD8+ blood T cells by week 6 at 0.1 to 3.0 mg/kg. Averaged across samples, CD8+ T cells carried more expanded clones than CD4+ did.

This table comes from immunoSEQ multiplex PCR, and its TCRdb copy is limited to in-frame clones, with some not included. This table has about 76,000 clones, approximately 92% appearing once. This receptor was identified in an adult with an advanced solid tumor such as melanoma, head and neck, liver or kidney cancer. The gene calls are TRBV5-1 and TRBJ2-1; D might be TRBD1 (5 bases). The material sequenced was CD4+ or CD8+ T cells sorted from blood, taken in a trial of the OX40 agonist ivuxolimab. The CDR3 sequence is CASSLGSGFHNEQFF. The DNA for the CDR3 is TGCGCCAGCAGCTTGGGGTCAGGGTTCCACAATGAGCAGTTCTTC.